These 30 T cell receptor beta chains came from one sample sequenced in a study of T cells in Graves' hyperthyroidism and ophthalmopathy. Using RNA transcripts as the source, TCR beta CDR3 regions were amplified. HTBI primers were the set used in a first-round RT-PCR of the TCR CDR3. One entry per CDR3 protein, called by TCRdb with MiXCR from the multiplex PCR reads. This sample has 400,000 to 500,000 distinct CDR3 sequences, with approximately 15% found just once. The sequenced material came from blood. The receptors shown here come from a woman in her late teens or twenties with Graves' hyperthyroidism.

This clonotype was counted many times. The chain employs TRBV5-1 and TRBJ1-1; D perhaps matches TRBD1 (6 bases). The CDR3 runs 15 residues. V lost 5 bases and J lost 5, with 19 bases in between. The germline V gene encodes CDR1 SGHRS and CDR2 YFSETQ. CDR3 amino acids: CASRPGTPRRTEAFF. CDR3 nucleotides: TGCGCCAGCAGACCCGGGACACCGAGACGAACTGAAGCTTTCTTT.

This clonotype was seen at least ten times. The chain combines TRBV12-3 or TRBV12-4 with TRBJ2-3; 11 positions agree with TRBD2. Trimming at V came to 10 bases and at J to 2 bases, leaving 14 bases not matched to a gene. There are 17 residues in the CDR3. CDR3 amino acids: CATLGTSGNLLTDTQYF. The CDR3 bases are TGTGCCACACTCGGGACTAGCGGAAACCTCCTCACAGATACGCAGTATTTT.

This clonotype was counted at least ten times. This rearrangement joins TRBV11-3 to TRBJ2-7; 9 nucleotides line up with TRBD1. The CDR3 contains 16 residues. The germline V gene has CDR1 SGHNT and CDR2 YENEEA. J was trimmed by 0 bases and V by 1 base; bases with no gene match: 4. This CDR3 reads CASSLGGQGASYEQYF. CDR3 bases: TGTGCCAGCAGCTTAGGGGGACAGGGCGCCTCCTACGAGCAGTACTTC.

This clonotype has a count of ten or more. The V gene is TRBV2, the J gene TRBJ2-7; D ambiguous. CDR3 length: 16 amino acids. Trimming stripped 0 bases from V and 3 bases from J, with 15 bases between. Per germline, CDR1 SNHLY and CDR2 FYNNEI. The CDR3 sequence: CASSEALACYCYEQYV. The CDR3 coding sequence is TGTGCCAGCAGTGAAGCGCTGGCGTGCTACTGCTACGAGCAGTACGTC.

The chain combines TRBV19 with TRBJ2-2, with D possibly matching TRBD1 (6 bases). This CDR3 comprises 13 residues. V was trimmed by 8 bases and J by 6 bases, leaving 13 bases between them. Germline lookup yields CDR1 LNHDA and CDR2 SQIVND (reference sequence). CDR3 amino acids: CASDQGFAGELFF. The CDR3 coding sequence is TGTGCCAGTGATCAGGGGTTCGCCGGGGAGCTGTTTTTT.

The chain recombines TRBV7-9 with TRBJ1-5; D is possibly TRBD1 (6 bases). The CDR3 is made up of 19 amino acids. Germline CDR1 reads SEHNR; CDR2 reads FQNEAQ (reference sequence). V dropped 2 bases and J dropped 5 bases, with 25 bases sitting between them. CDR3 amino acids: CASSLRFPRSRGLHQPQHF. CDR3 nucleotide sequence: TGTGCCAGCAGCTTAAGGTTCCCTCGGAGCAGGGGACTCCATCAGCCCCAGCATTTT.

This clonotype was found many times. V usage is TRBV4-1 and J usage is TRBJ2-7, with TRBD1 as a possible D gene (5 bases). CDR3 length: 16 residues. Germline V gene data show CDR1 as MGHRA and CDR2 as YSYEKL. V was pared by 0 bases and J by 3 bases, with 15 bases between. CDR3 protein: CASSQERTGRLYEQYF. The CDR3 region has the DNA TGCGCCAGCAGCCAAGAACGAACAGGACGCCTCTACGAGCAGTACTTC.

This clonotype was seen a handful of times. The chain combines TRBV19 with TRBJ1-1; D ambiguous. The CDR3 has 13 residues. The V gene lost 5 bases and the J gene lost 5 bases, with 12 bases spanning the gap. Germline lookup yields CDR1 LNHDA and CDR2 SQIVND (reference sequence). In DNA form, the CDR3 reads TGTGCCAGTAGTCCCCGACATGGAACTGAAGCTTTCTTT. Its protein product is CASSPRHGTEAFF.

This clonotype was seen ten or more times. V usage is TRBV27 and J usage is TRBJ2-7; D remains ambiguous. The germline V and J ends were trimmed by 2 bases and 5 bases, with 10 bases remaining between them. CDR3 length: 13 residues. CDR1 is MNHEY and CDR2 is SMNVEV in the germline V gene (reference sequence). The CDR3 sequence is CASSLGRGDEQYV. The CDR3 DNA is TGTGCCAGCAGTTTAGGCCGTGGAGACGAGCAGTACGTC.

On this clonotype itself: Germline is not matched at one junction end, which may reflect a read error. The J gene is TRBJ1-6, the V gene TRBV25-1, with no clear D. Germline CDR1 and CDR2: MGHDK and SYGVNS. CDR3 size: 17 residues. The CDR3 loop reads CASSELTQGSHNSPLHF. The DNA of the CDR3 is TGTGCCAGCAGTGAATTAACCCAAGGCTCCCATAATTCACCCCTCCACTTT.

This clonotype appeared a few times. The genes are TRBV19 and TRBJ2-7, with 8 bases identical to TRBD2. The V gene end was trimmed by 8 bases and the J gene end by 3 bases; junction bases not matched to a gene: 3. CDR3 size: 12 residues. The germline CDR1 and CDR2 sequences are LNHDA and SQIVND (reference sequence). For the CDR3, the DNA is TGTGCCAGTCTTACTAGCGGCTACGAGCAGTACTTC. Amino acids: CASLTSGYEQYF.

There are many counts of this clonotype. The chain combines TRBV6-1 with TRBJ2-2; perhaps D is TRBD1 or TRBD2 (5 bases each). The CDR3 spans 16 residues. Trimming pared 10 bases from V and 0 bases from J, leaving 18 bases between. Per the germline V gene, CDR1 is MNHNS and CDR2 is SASEGT. The CDR3 nucleotides read TGTGCCAACTCAAACCTGGGGACCGCGAACACCGGGGAGCTGTTTTTT. It encodes CANSNLGTANTGELFF.

This clonotype occurred many times. This chain joins TRBV12-3 or TRBV12-4 and TRBJ2-4; D may match TRBD1 or TRBD2 (5 bases each). The CDR3 covers 14 residues. V was trimmed by 6 bases and J by 6 bases, leaving 15 bases between them. CDR3 protein: CASSPRAGRNIQYF. CDR3 coding DNA: TGTGCCAGCAGCCCAAGGGCAGGGAGAAACATTCAGTACTTC.

This clonotype was seen a handful of times. This chain connects TRBV3-1 to TRBJ2-3; the match to TRBD2 covers 10 bases. The CDR3 spans 14 residues. Trimming took 6 bases from V and 5 from J; bases not matched to a gene: 5. Germline lookup yields CDR1 LGHDT and CDR2 YNNKEL (reference sequence). CDR3: CASSIRLAGDTQYF. The DNA of the CDR3 is TGTGCCAGCAGTATCAGACTAGCGGGAGATACGCAGTATTTT.

The chain couples TRBV19 to TRBJ2-2; D unclear. Germline CDR1 reads LNHDA; CDR2 reads SQIVND (reference sequence). V shed 0 bases and J shed 2 bases, with 7 bases lying between them. This CDR3 spans 15 amino acids. The CDR3 region has the DNA TGTGCCAGTAGTATAGATCTAAGAAACACCGGGGAGCTGTTTTTT. This gives the protein CASSIDLRNTGELFF.

With respect to this clonotype: This may be a read error: a much more frequent sequence differs by one nucleotide. This chain joins TRBV7-9 and TRBJ2-1; D remains ambiguous. Per germline, CDR1 SEHNR and CDR2 FQNEAQ (reference sequence). CDR3 length: 15 residues. CDR3: CASGFRIQPNNEQFF. The CDR3 DNA is TGTGCCAGCGGCTTTCGGATACAGCCTAACAATGAGCAGTTCTTC.

This clonotype was detected ten times or more. This chain links TRBV27 with TRBJ2-7, with D tentatively TRBD1 (6 bases). Germline CDR1 MNHEY, CDR2 SMNVEV (reference sequence). Trimming removed 2 bases from V and 3 bases from J, with 8 bases in between. The CDR3 totals 13 residues. For the CDR3, the DNA is TGTGCCAGCAGTTTAAGGGGGAGCTACGAGCAGTACGTC. Translating gives CASSLRGSYEQYV.

About this clonotype: At one end, the junction sequence differs from germline, possibly due to a read error. The chain has TRBV7-7 and TRBJ2-2; D is ambiguous. The CDR3 runs to 13 residues. Germline V gives CDR1 SSHAT, CDR2 FNYEAQ (reference sequence). The CDR3 sequence is CASSPLYAGELFF. The CDR3 nucleotides read TGTGCTAGCAGCCCCCTCTACGCTGGGGAGCTGTTTTTT.

This clonotype was observed at least ten times. The chain links TRBV6-2 or TRBV6-3 to TRBJ2-7, with D possibly matching TRBD1 (7 bases). The V and J ends lost 6 bases and 6 bases respectively, with 21 bases between them. Per the germline V gene, CDR1 is MNHEY and CDR2 is SVGEGT. The CDR3 covers 15 residues. CDR3 DNA sequence: TGTGCCAGCAGAGAACAGGGGCTGGGAGCGGGCGAGCAGTACTTC. Protein product: CASREQGLGAGEQYF.

This clonotype was counted many times. The rearrangement links TRBV14 to TRBJ1-2, with TRBD1 identical over 11 bases. V was pared by 5 bases and J by 5 bases, with 7 bases of the junction left unmatched. This CDR3 is 15 amino acids long. Germline V lookup: CDR1 SGHDN, CDR2 FVKESK. The CDR3 loop reads CASSRDRGSPYGYTF. CDR3 DNA: TGTGCCAGCAGCAGGGACAGGGGGTCTCCTTATGGCTACACCTTC. The full variable domain, its missing parts supplied by reference TRBV14 and TRBJ1-2, is EAGVTQFPSHSVIEKGQTVTLRCDPISGHDNLYWYRRVMGKEIKFLLHFVKESKQDESGMPNNRFLAERTGGTYSTLKVQPAELEDSGVYFCASSRDRGSPYGYTFGSGTRLTVV.

This clonotype was counted at least ten times. This chain connects TRBV2 to TRBJ2-1; D remains unclear. The CDR3 is made up of 11 amino acids. CDR1 is SNHLY and CDR2 is FYNNEI in the germline V gene. V lost 1 base, J lost 8 bases, and 3 bases lay in between. The CDR3 DNA reads as TGTGCCAGCAGTGAAGTGGATGAGCAGTTCTTC. Protein product: CASSEVDEQFF.

This clonotype was picked up many times. The junction differs from germline at one of its ends, possibly a read error. V usage is TRBV18 and J usage is TRBJ1-6; possible D gene TRBD1, 5 bases. The germline V gene encodes CDR1 KGHSH and CDR2 LQKENI. The CDR3 covers 15 residues. The CDR3 DNA reads TGTGCCAGCTCACTAATCGGACACCAGAATTCGCCCCTCCACTTT. Translation gives CASSLIGHQNSPLHF.

The rearrangement links TRBV15 to TRBJ1-2, with D tentatively TRBD1 (6 bases). This CDR3 is 15 amino acids long. CDR1 is LNHNV and CDR2 is YYDKDF in the germline V gene (reference sequence). V gave up 5 bases and J gave up 7 bases, with 20 bases separating them. This CDR3 is CATSPGGATNVGYTF. For the CDR3, the DNA is TGTGCCACCAGCCCTGGGGGGGCAACCAATGTTGGCTACACCTTC.

This clonotype was detected ten times or more. This sequence joins TRBV7-2 and TRBJ1-3; D not certain. Germline V lookup: CDR1 SGHTA, CDR2 FQGNSA. Trimming took off 1 base at V and 4 bases at J, with 11 bases between the two ends. This CDR3 has 15 residues. The CDR3 bases are TGTGCCAGCAGCTTAGGTGCGGGGAGCGGAAACACCATATATTTT. This gives the protein CASSLGAGSGNTIYF.

The CDR3 loop reads CASSEKQGANTEAFF. Here the CDR3 DNA reads TGTGCCAGCAGCGAAAAACAGGGGGCGAACACTGAAGCTTTCTTT. The rearrangement links TRBV7-2 to TRBJ1-1; 9 bases are a match to TRBD1. From germline, CDR1 is SGHTA and CDR2 FQGNSA. The CDR3 sequence is 15 residues long. Trimming took 5 bases from V and 1 from J; bases not matched to a gene: 5.

Remarks on this clonotype: A single base separates this from a much larger clone, so it may be a read error. This rearrangement joins TRBV6-1 to TRBJ2-7; D ambiguous. The CDR3 spans 15 residues. Germline V gene data show CDR1 as MNHNS and CDR2 as SASEGT. The CDR3, as DNA: TGTGTCAGCAGTGAAAAGGGAACAGTACACTACGAGCAGTACTTC. It is translated as CVSSEKGTVHYEQYF.

At least ten counts were recorded for this clonotype. The V call is TRBV3-1, the J call TRBJ2-5; 15 nucleotides line up with TRBD2. CDR1 LGHDT and CDR2 YNNKEL come from the germline V gene (reference sequence). V gave up 4 bases and J gave up 0 bases; unmatched junction bases: 9. The CDR3 totals 19 residues. CDR3: CASSRGPGTSGRYQETQYF. CDR3 sequence (DNA): TGTGCCAGCAGCCGGGGCCCCGGGACTAGCGGGAGGTACCAAGAGACCCAGTACTTC.

In its sample, this clonotype was seen many times. The chain uses TRBV7-8 and TRBJ2-3, with 7 nucleotides matching TRBD2. Germline V gene lookup returns CDR1 SGHVS and CDR2 FQNEAQ. The ends lost 1 base at V and 4 bases at J; junction bases unmatched: 2. The CDR3 sequence is 14 residues long. CDR3 amino acids: CASSLVAGADTQYF. The CDR3 DNA follows: TGTGCCAGCAGCTTAGTTGCGGGAGCAGATACGCAGTATTTT.

This chain links TRBV10-3 with TRBJ1-6; D not certain. This CDR3 contains 14 residues. CDR1 is ENHRY and CDR2 is SYGVKD in the germline V gene. Trimming removed 4 bases from V and 7 bases from J, with 11 bases in between. The CDR3 is CAISVVGSNSPLHF. The CDR3, as DNA: TGTGCCATCAGTGTGGTGGGGTCGAATTCACCCCTCCACTTT.

This clonotype was seen ten or more times. The genes are TRBV12-3 or TRBV12-4 and TRBJ2-1; D is undetermined. Trimming left V 4 bases short and J 4 bases short, with 8 bases between. The CDR3 loop spans 13 amino acids. The CDR3 loop reads CASSSRSYNEQFF. The CDR3, as DNA: TGTGCCAGCAGTTCTCGGTCGTACAATGAGCAGTTCTTC.